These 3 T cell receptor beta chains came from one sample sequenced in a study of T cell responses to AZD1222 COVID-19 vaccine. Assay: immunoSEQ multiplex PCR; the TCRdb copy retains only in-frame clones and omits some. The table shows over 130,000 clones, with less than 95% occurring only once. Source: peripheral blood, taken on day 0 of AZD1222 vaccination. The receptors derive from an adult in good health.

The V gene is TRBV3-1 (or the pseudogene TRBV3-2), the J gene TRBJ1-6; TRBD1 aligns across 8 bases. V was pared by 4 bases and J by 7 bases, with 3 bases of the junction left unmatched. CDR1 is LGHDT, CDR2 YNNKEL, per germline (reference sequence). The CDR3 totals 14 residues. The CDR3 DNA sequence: TGTGCCAGCAGCCCGGACAGGGCCAATTCACCCCTCCACTTT. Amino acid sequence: CASSPDRANSPLHF.

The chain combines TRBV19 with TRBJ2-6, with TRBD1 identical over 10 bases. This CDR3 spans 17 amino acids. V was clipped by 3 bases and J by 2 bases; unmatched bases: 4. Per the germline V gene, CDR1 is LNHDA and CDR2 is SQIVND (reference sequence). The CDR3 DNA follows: TGTGCCAGTAGTATGTGGGACAGGGGTGCTGGGGCCAACGTCCTGACTTTC. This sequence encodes CASSMWDRGAGANVLTF.

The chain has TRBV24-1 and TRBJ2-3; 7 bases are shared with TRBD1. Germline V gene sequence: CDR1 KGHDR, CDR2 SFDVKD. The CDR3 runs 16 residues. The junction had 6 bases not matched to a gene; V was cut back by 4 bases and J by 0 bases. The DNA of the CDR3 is TGTGCCACCAGTGACCCGGACAGGAGTAGCACAGATACGCAGTATTTT. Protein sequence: CATSDPDRSSTDTQYF.